The 19 T cell receptor beta chains in this list originate from one sample, sequenced in a study of blood T cell repertoires in COVID-19. Assay: immunoSEQ multiplex PCR; the TCRdb copy retains only in-frame clones and omits some. The repertoire holds under 300,000 clones, with around 85% as singletons. Sequencing was done on a sample of peripheral blood. These receptors were taken from a man aged 60 to 69 with acute or convalescent COVID-19.

V gene TRBV29-1 combines with J gene TRBJ2-7, with TRBD2 as a possible D gene (5 bases). With 4 bases removed from V and 7 bases from J, the gap between germline ends came to 14 bases. The CDR3 loop spans 12 amino acids. Germline CDR1 SQVTM, CDR2 ANQGSEA. Here the CDR3 DNA reads TGCAGCGTTGGGCCCCGGGCGGGTGAGCAGTACTTC. Its translation: CSVGPRAGEQYF.

The gene calls are TRBV29-1 and TRBJ2-7; D is ambiguous. Trimming cost V 6 bases and J 0 bases, with 12 bases left between them. The CDR3 extends over 13 amino acids. Germline V gene sequence: CDR1 SQVTM, CDR2 ANQGSEA. Here the CDR3 reads CSVVARSSYEQYF. DNA of the CDR3: TGCAGCGTAGTCGCACGGAGCTCCTACGAGCAGTACTTC.

CDR3 sequence (DNA): TGTGCCAGCAGTTTCGGACAGGGTACTTATGGCTACACCTTC. This translates into CASSFGQGTYGYTF. The rearrangement links TRBV6-2 or TRBV6-3 to TRBJ1-2; the match to TRBD1 covers 8 bases. The CDR3 is made up of 14 amino acids. Germline V gives CDR1 MNHEY, CDR2 SVGEGT. J lost 5 bases, V lost 4 bases, and 6 bases had no gene match.

This chain connects TRBV9 to TRBJ1-3, with D tentatively TRBD1 (6 bases). Germline lookup yields CDR1 SGDLS and CDR2 YYNGEE. The V gene lost 6 bases and the J gene lost 4 bases, with 11 bases spanning the gap. The CDR3 contains 13 residues. CDR3 protein: CASNAGVGNTIYF. Written as DNA, the CDR3 is TGTGCCAGCAACGCAGGGGTGGGAAACACCATATATTTT.

The chain uses TRBV5-8 and TRBJ2-1; TRBD2 might be the D (5 bases). This CDR3 contains 16 residues. Trimming cost V 7 bases and J 6 bases, with 23 bases left between them. The germline gives CDR1 SGHTS, CDR2 YDEGEE. In nucleotides, the CDR3 is TGTGCCAGCGCGGACCCCGCTAGCACCGTCCCCAATGAGCAGTTCTTC. Residues: CASADPASTVPNEQFF.

This clone was seen only a few times. The rearrangement links TRBV5-1 to TRBJ1-1; a possible D gene is TRBD1 (6 bases). The CDR3 extends over 16 amino acids. Germline CDR1 SGHRS, CDR2 YFSETQ. V was trimmed by 6 bases and J by 2 bases, leaving 20 bases between them. DNA of the CDR3: TGCGCCAGCACCCCGGGGGGGGCCCAGGCAAACACTGAAGCTTTCTTT. It is translated as CASTPGGAQANTEAFF.

The V and J genes are TRBV6-5 and TRBJ1-1, with D maybe TRBD1 (6 bases). With 2 bases removed from V and 2 bases from J, the gap between germline ends came to 9 bases. The CDR3 contains 14 residues. The germline gives CDR1 MNHEY, CDR2 SVGAGI. The CDR3 region is CASSYGQLNTEAFF. DNA of the CDR3: TGTGCCAGCAGTTACGGACAGCTTAACACTGAAGCTTTCTTT.

The V and J genes are TRBV4-3 and TRBJ2-7; 10 nucleotides align to TRBD2. The CDR3 is 15 residues long. The germline V gene has CDR1 LGHNA and CDR2 YSLEER. Trimming at V came to 0 bases and at J to 5 bases, leaving 4 bases not matched to a gene. CDR3: CASSQEPAGGHEQYF. The CDR3 DNA sequence: TGCGCCAGCAGCCAAGAACCAGCGGGAGGGCACGAGCAGTACTTC.

DNA for the CDR3: TGTGCCAGCAGTCGACTAGCGGGGGCTGGGGGATTCTCCTACGAGCAGTACTTC. It is translated as CASSRLAGAGGFSYEQYF. The rearrangement links TRBV28 to TRBJ2-7; 12 nucleotides align to TRBD2. The CDR3 totals 18 residues. The J segment lost 0 bases and the V segment lost 5 bases, leaving 11 bases of the junction unmatched. Germline V lookup: CDR1 MDHEN, CDR2 SYDVKM.

The chain couples TRBV30 to TRBJ2-7; 10 bases line up with TRBD2. Germline V gene sequence: CDR1 GTSNPN, CDR2 SVGIG (reference sequence). There are 16 residues in the CDR3. V dropped 5 bases and J dropped 5; count of bases not matched to a gene: 15. The CDR3 loop reads CAWGTSLLAGVDEQYF. The DNA of the CDR3 is TGTGCCTGGGGTACCTCCCTTCTAGCGGGAGTAGACGAGCAGTACTTC.

In its sample, this clone was seen once. This rearrangement joins TRBV6-5 to TRBJ2-6; D unresolved. CDR3 size: 15 residues. Germline-derived CDR1 and CDR2 are MNHEY and SVGAGI. Trimming left V 2 bases short and J 0 bases short, with 5 bases between. For the CDR3, the DNA is TGTGCCAGCAGTTACACAAGCTCTGGGGCCAACGTCCTGACTTTC. This codes for CASSYTSSGANVLTF.

J is TRBJ2-1 and V is TRBV29-1; 9 nucleotides align to TRBD2. CDR3 length: 13 amino acids. Germline lookup yields CDR1 SQVTM and CDR2 ANQGSEA. V lost 5 bases and J lost 9; bases outside the gene matches: 8. The CDR3 DNA reads as TGCAGCGTTTTACTAGTAGCGGGGGCTGAGCAGTTCTTC. This gives the protein CSVLLVAGAEQFF.

V and J are TRBV5-6 and TRBJ1-2, with D perhaps TRBD1 (5 bases). Per the germline V gene, CDR1 is SGHDT and CDR2 is YYEEEE. This CDR3 comprises 13 residues. With 5 bases removed from V and 8 bases from J, the gap between germline ends came to 16 bases. The CDR3 DNA is TGTGCCAGCAGTCTCAGGGCCTCCGAGGGCTACACCTTC. It encodes CASSLRASEGYTF.

This clone was counted between two and nine times. The chain employs TRBV10-3 and TRBJ2-2; a weak D match, TRBD1 (6 bases). V was clipped by 8 bases and J by 7 bases, with 8 bases between them. This CDR3 is 11 amino acids long. Germline-derived CDR1 and CDR2 are ENHRY and SYGVKD. The CDR3 reads CAIQGNGELFF. The DNA for the CDR3 is TGTGCCATCCAGGGGAACGGGGAGCTGTTTTTT.

This chain links TRBV25-1 with TRBJ1-6, with 8 bases aligning to TRBD1. The germline CDR1 and CDR2 sequences are MGHDK and SYGVNS. CDR3 size: 12 residues. The ends lost 7 bases at V and 12 bases at J; junction bases unmatched: 5. CDR3 in amino acids: CASNQGAGPLHF. Here the CDR3 DNA reads TGTGCCAGCAACCAGGGGGCTGGACCCCTCCACTTT.

The chain links TRBV11-2 to TRBJ2-5; 10 bases are shared with TRBD2. The CDR3 consists of 16 residues. Germline CDR1 and CDR2: SGHAT and FQNNGV. V trimming: 7 bases; J trimming: 4 bases; junction bases outside the gene matches: 12. In nucleotides, the CDR3 is TGTGCCAGCACCCGTAGGGCTAGCGGGAGAGGAGAGACCCAGTACTTC. Protein sequence: CASTRRASGRGETQYF.

The genes are TRBV27 and TRBJ1-1, with a weak D call TRBD1 (6 bases). Per germline, CDR1 MNHEY and CDR2 SMNVEV (reference sequence). The CDR3 totals 13 residues. Trimming pared 6 bases from V and 1 base from J, leaving 9 bases between. CDR3 sequence: CASRLQGNTEAFF. The CDR3 region has the DNA TGTGCCAGCAGGTTACAGGGGAACACTGAAGCTTTCTTT.

V gene TRBV28 combines with J gene TRBJ2-3, with D possibly being TRBD2 (6 bases). Trimming removed 3 bases at V and 2 bases at J, with 9 bases between. CDR1 and CDR2 from the germline V gene are MDHEN and SYDVKM. CDR3 length: 14 amino acids. CDR3 protein: CASSLGGVTDTQYF. In nucleotides, the CDR3 is TGTGCCAGCAGTTTGGGCGGGGTCACAGATACGCAGTATTTT.

The CDR3 here is CASSIVGSNTEAFF. The CDR3, as DNA: TGTGCCAGTAGTATAGTGGGCAGTAACACTGAAGCTTTCTTT. The genes are TRBV19 and TRBJ1-1, with D unclear. Trimming left V 1 base short and J 2 bases short, with 8 bases between. CDR3 length: 14 residues. Germline CDR1 and CDR2: LNHDA and SQIVND (reference sequence).